These 18 T cell receptor beta chains share one sample of origin, sequenced in a study of technical replicates of blood from a handful of donors. Profiling relied on immunoSEQ multiplex PCR, and the TCRdb table lists in-frame clones only, not all of them. The sample has some 48,000 clones, roughly 95% seen once; the top ten hold about 0.41%. Material: T cells isolated from PBMCs. These receptors were taken from a human donor in good health.

V and J are TRBV5-6 and TRBJ2-7, with 10 bases matching TRBD2. Unmatched junction bases numbered 9, after V lost 1 base and J lost 2 bases. CDR1 is SGHDT and CDR2 is YYEEEE in the germline V gene. The CDR3 extends over 17 amino acids. CDR3 sequence: CASSLYVSGRPTYEQYF. For the CDR3, the DNA is TGTGCCAGCAGCTTGTATGTTAGCGGGAGGCCAACCTACGAGCAGTACTTC.

V is TRBV9 and J is TRBJ2-7; TRBD2 matches at 12 bases. After removal of 4 bases from V and 6 bases from J, the junction contained 20 bases not matched to a gene. Germline V CDR1 and CDR2: SGDLS, YYNGEE. There are 19 residues in the CDR3. CDR3 DNA: TGTGCCAGCAGCAACGGACTAGCGGGATCTACCCCGTGGGGTGGCGAGCAGTACTTC. Protein product: CASSNGLAGSTPWGGEQYF.

The chain has TRBV19 and TRBJ1-4; TRBD1 might be the D (5 bases). With 6 bases removed from V and 0 bases from J, the gap between germline ends came to 14 bases. Germline V gene data show CDR1 as LNHDA and CDR2 as SQIVND (reference sequence). The CDR3 consists of 16 residues. The CDR3 here is CASRTVTVATNEKLFF. The CDR3 DNA is TGTGCCAGTAGGACGGTGACAGTTGCAACTAATGAAAAACTGTTTTTT.

This chain connects TRBV6-5 to TRBJ2-1, with TRBD1 identical over 8 bases. The CDR3 has 13 amino acids. Germline V CDR1 and CDR2: MNHEY, SVGAGI. The V segment lost 5 bases and the J segment 9 bases; nucleotides outside the gene matches: 6. CDR3 coding DNA: TGTGCCAGCAGTGACAGGGGAGCGCCTGAGCAGTTCTTC. Translating gives CASSDRGAPEQFF.

V and J are TRBV28 and TRBJ1-2; weak D call: TRBD1 (6 bases). Per the germline V gene, CDR1 is MDHEN and CDR2 is SYDVKM. The V gene lost 10 bases and the J gene lost 7 bases, with 19 bases spanning the gap. This CDR3 spans 13 amino acids. This CDR3 is CATNIRGGPGYTF. The CDR3 DNA follows: TGTGCCACCAACATACGGGGGGGCCCTGGCTACACCTTC.

V usage is TRBV5-1 and J usage is TRBJ1-1; a possible D gene is TRBD1 (5 bases). The CDR3 runs to 12 residues. CDR1 and CDR2 (germline): SGHRS, YFSETQ. Trimming removed 4 bases from V and 11 bases from J, with 15 bases in between. This CDR3 reads CASSIKGLDAFF. CDR3 nucleotides: TGCGCCAGCAGCATCAAGGGGCTCGACGCTTTCTTT.

The chain carries TRBV7-2 and TRBJ2-3, with D possibly TRBD2 on 5 matching bases. Germline loops: CDR1 SGHTA, CDR2 FQGNSA. Trimming pared 6 bases from V and 0 bases from J, leaving 19 bases between. This CDR3 is built from 17 residues. The CDR3 region has the DNA TGTGCCAGCAGTTCCACCTGGACTGAGGCTAGCACAGATACGCAGTATTTT. Its protein is CASSSTWTEASTDTQYF. Based on the CDR3 plus reference TRBV7-2 and TRBJ2-3, the full variable domain is GAGVSQSPSNKVTEKGKDVELRCDPISGHTALYWYRQSLGQGLEFLIYFQGNSAPDKSGLPSDRFSAERTGGSVSTLTIQRTQQEDSAVYLCASSSTWTEASTDTQYFGPGTRLTVL.

V is TRBV4-3 and J is TRBJ2-7; possibly TRBD1 for D (5 bases). Trimming took off 0 bases at V and 6 bases at J, with 21 bases between the two ends. The CDR3 covers 17 residues. Germline V gene sequence: CDR1 LGHNA, CDR2 YSLEER. The CDR3 DNA is TGCGCCAGCAGCCAAGATATAAGGGGTCCACTCTCCGGCGAGCAGTACTTC. As protein: CASSQDIRGPLSGEQYF.

This chain joins TRBV5-1 and TRBJ1-4, with 8 bases identical to TRBD1. This CDR3 contains 18 residues. CDR1 is SGHRS, CDR2 YFSETQ, per germline. J lost 8 bases, V lost 3 bases, and 18 bases had no gene match. CDR3 nucleotide sequence: TGCGCCAGCAGCTACTCCTTGTTACCGGGACAGGCAAAAGAAAAACTGTTTTTT. It is translated as CASSYSLLPGQAKEKLFF.

The V gene is TRBV29-1, the J gene TRBJ2-7, with 8 bases identical to TRBD2. Losses at the gene ends were 7 bases for V and 2 bases for J; bases not matched to a gene: 4. The CDR3 has 12 amino acids. Germline CDR1 and CDR2: SQVTM and ANQGSEA. The CDR3 spells CSAKREPYEQYF. The CDR3 DNA sequence: TGCAGCGCTAAGCGGGAGCCCTACGAGCAGTACTTC.

The chain couples TRBV30 to TRBJ1-5; TRBD1 is a possible D gene (6 bases). This CDR3 is 13 amino acids long. Germline V gives CDR1 GTSNPN, CDR2 SVGIG (reference sequence). Trimming pared 3 bases from V and 2 bases from J, leaving 8 bases between. The CDR3 here is CAWRGGGNQPQHF. CDR3 nucleotides: TGTGCCTGGAGAGGGGGAGGCAATCAGCCCCAGCATTTT.

The chain recombines TRBV29-1 with TRBJ2-7, with D perhaps matching TRBD1 (5 bases). This CDR3 has 12 residues. Between the trimmed V and J ends, which lost 4 bases and 3 bases, there was a span of 10 bases. In germline, CDR1 is SQVTM, CDR2 ANQGSEA. The CDR3 reads CSVVGRDYEQYF. CDR3 DNA sequence: TGCAGCGTTGTTGGCAGGGACTACGAGCAGTACTTC.

This chain links TRBV11-3 with TRBJ1-1; no reliable D call. The length of the CDR3 is 13 residues. CDR1 SGHNT and CDR2 YENEEA come from the germline V gene. Trimming cost V 3 bases and J 1 base, with 6 bases left between them. CDR3 residues: CASSFGWNTEAFF. CDR3 nucleotide sequence: TGTGCCAGCAGCTTCGGGTGGAACACTGAAGCTTTCTTT.

This rearrangement joins TRBV5-1 to TRBJ2-7; TRBD2 matches 9 bases. Unmatched junction bases numbered 3, after V lost 2 bases and J lost 0 bases. Germline V lookup: CDR1 SGHRS, CDR2 YFSETQ. This CDR3 has 15 residues. CDR3 in amino acids: CASSFLAGVSYEQYF. CDR3 DNA: TGCGCCAGCAGCTTCTTAGCGGGGGTCTCCTACGAGCAGTACTTC.

This sequence joins TRBV11-2 and TRBJ2-7, with 8 bases identical to TRBD1. The V gene end was trimmed by 5 bases and the J gene end by 4 bases; junction bases not matched to a gene: 4. The CDR3 contains 13 residues. Germline V gene data show CDR1 as SGHAT and CDR2 as FQNNGV. CDR3 nucleotides: TGTGCCAGCAGCATGGACAGGGAATACGAGCAGTACTTC. Translated, it gives CASSMDREYEQYF.

This chain links TRBV30 with TRBJ2-5; weak D call: TRBD1 (5 bases). Judging by the DNA end, TRBJ2-7 fits better; the J call may be wrong. The CDR3 is 14 amino acids. The germline gives CDR1 GTSNPN, CDR2 SVGIG (reference sequence). The chain's CDR3 is CAWSRLDSSYEQYF. Here the CDR3 DNA reads TGTGCCTGGAGTCGTCTAGACAGCTCCTACGAGCAGTACTTC.

The V and J genes are TRBV15 and TRBJ2-7; D gene ambiguous. In germline, CDR1 is LNHNV, CDR2 YYDKDF (reference sequence). Between the trimmed V and J ends, which lost 5 bases and 2 bases, there was a span of 7 bases. CDR3 size: 12 residues. The CDR3 loop is CATSSGPYEQYF. The CDR3 region has the DNA TGTGCCACCAGCTCAGGCCCCTACGAGCAGTACTTC.

The chain links TRBV2 to TRBJ2-3; no clear D. Between the trimmed V and J ends, which lost 4 bases and 2 bases, there was a span of 10 bases. The CDR3 is 14 residues long. Germline CDR1 is SNHLY and CDR2 is FYNNEI. The CDR3 bases are TGTGCCAGCAGTGTGAGGCCCCTCACAGATACGCAGTATTTT. Amino acid sequence: CASSVRPLTDTQYF.